The 11 T cell receptor beta chains given below trace back to one sample, sequenced in a study of identical twins. TCRdb passed the 5' RACE reads through MiXCR, listing each CDR3 protein once. The sample has 220,000 or so distinct CDR3 sequences, approximately 7% seen once. The sample was also linked to a second study, of yellow fever vaccine responses in identical twins.

Sequencing was performed on memory (CD45RO+) T cells sorted from blood. These receptors all come from a woman aged 18-29 years in good health.

CDR3 in amino acids: CASSAGTGRYNEQFF. CDR3 sequence (DNA): TGTGCCAGCAGCGCCGGGACCGGGAGGTACAATGAGCAGTTCTTC. V gene TRBV9 combines with J gene TRBJ2-1, with 7 bases lining up with TRBD2. This CDR3 comprises 15 residues. The germline gives CDR1 SGDLS, CDR2 YYNGEE. The V and J ends lost 3 bases and 4 bases, in that order; junction bases with no gene match: 7.

This clonotype has only a few counts. The chain combines TRBV5-1 with TRBJ2-1; weak D call: TRBD2 (5 bases). The CDR3 has 16 amino acids. Germline V gene data show CDR1 as SGHRS and CDR2 as YFSETQ. V lost 2 bases, J lost 5 bases, and 17 bases lay in between. The DNA for the CDR3 is TGCGCCAGCAGCTTATTCGGGAACCACCAAGACAATGAGCAGTTCTTC. Amino acids: CASSLFGNHQDNEQFF.

This clonotype appeared many times. J is TRBJ2-7 and V is TRBV5-1; 7 nucleotides align to TRBD1. The germline CDR1 and CDR2 sequences are SGHRS and YFSETQ. V shed 3 bases and J 5 bases; nucleotides not matched to a gene: 8. The CDR3 covers 14 residues. The CDR3 nucleotides are TGCGCCAGCAGCTCCAGACAGGGTCCCCACGAGCAGTACTTC. This sequence encodes CASSSRQGPHEQYF.

The V and J genes are TRBV3-1 and TRBJ1-2; no clear D gene. This CDR3 is 15 amino acids long. Germline V gene sequence: CDR1 LGHDT, CDR2 YNNKEL (reference sequence). V gave up 3 bases and J gave up 3 bases, with 14 bases separating them. The CDR3 reads CASSQLSGSYYGYTF. The CDR3 DNA sequence: TGTGCCAGCAGCCAGTTATCTGGGTCTTACTATGGCTACACCTTC.

The chain uses TRBV4-1 and TRBJ2-6; D remains unclear. This CDR3 has 15 amino acids. V was clipped by 0 bases and J by 0 bases, with 3 bases between them. Germline CDR1 MGHRA, CDR2 YSYEKL. The CDR3 loop reads CASSQDGSGANVLTF. The DNA of the CDR3 is TGCGCCAGCAGCCAAGATGGCTCTGGGGCCAACGTCCTGACTTTC.

V gene TRBV2 combines with J gene TRBJ1-1; D unresolved. Looked up from germline, CDR1 is SNHLY and CDR2 is FYNNEI. The CDR3 spans 14 residues. V dropped 2 bases and J dropped 4 bases, with 11 bases sitting between them. CDR3: CASSEPRLSTEAFF. CDR3 coding DNA: TGTGCCAGCAGTGAACCTCGGCTGAGCACTGAAGCTTTCTTT.

This clonotype came up many times. This chain links TRBV12-3 or TRBV12-4 with TRBJ2-4; D is possibly TRBD2 (5 bases). The V end was cut by 6 bases, the J end by 7 bases, with 16 bases between. The CDR3 has 14 amino acids. CDR3 residues: CASSPGVAGNIQYF. The DNA for the CDR3 is TGTGCCAGCAGCCCCGGGGTAGCTGGGAACATTCAGTACTTC.

This clonotype was counted a few times. Since the CDR3 does not end with the conserved phenylalanine or tryptophan, this likely comes from a read error. The chain combines TRBV12-3 or TRBV12-4 with TRBJ2-1; the match to TRBD2 covers 12 bases. The ends lost 4 bases at V and 9 bases at J; junction bases unmatched: 10. The CDR3 consists of 16 residues. The CDR3 reads CASSSILAGGPGEQFS. The CDR3 coding sequence is TGTGCCAGCAGTTCCATCCTAGCGGGAGGGCCTGGTGAGCAGTTCTCC.

This clonotype showed up many times. The genes are TRBV12-3 or TRBV12-4 and TRBJ2-1; D is unresolved. This CDR3 spans 11 amino acids. V was cut by 7 bases and J by 13 bases, with 14 bases left in between. The CDR3 reads CASIGQFEQFF. The CDR3 nucleotides read TGTGCCAGCATCGGGCAATTTGAACAGTTCTTC.

This clonotype was detected ten times or more. The V and J genes are TRBV6-5 and TRBJ1-2; 8 positions agree with TRBD1. V shed 5 bases, J shed 8 bases, and the junction held 10 bases outside the gene matches. The CDR3 is made up of 14 amino acids. Germline assignment: CDR1 MNHEY and CDR2 SVGAGI. The CDR3 loop is CASSPDRVVYGYTF. CDR3 in DNA: TGTGCCAGCAGTCCGGACAGGGTGGTGTACGGCTACACCTTC.

The chain combines TRBV11-2 with TRBJ1-1, with 9 positions matching TRBD1. The CDR3 runs to 13 residues. Germline CDR1 is SGHAT and CDR2 is FQNNGV. Trimming took 5 bases from V and 12 from J; bases not matched to a gene: 10. DNA for the CDR3: TGTGCCAGCAGCACAACAGGGGGCGCGGAAACTTTCTTT. This sequence encodes CASSTTGGAETFF.